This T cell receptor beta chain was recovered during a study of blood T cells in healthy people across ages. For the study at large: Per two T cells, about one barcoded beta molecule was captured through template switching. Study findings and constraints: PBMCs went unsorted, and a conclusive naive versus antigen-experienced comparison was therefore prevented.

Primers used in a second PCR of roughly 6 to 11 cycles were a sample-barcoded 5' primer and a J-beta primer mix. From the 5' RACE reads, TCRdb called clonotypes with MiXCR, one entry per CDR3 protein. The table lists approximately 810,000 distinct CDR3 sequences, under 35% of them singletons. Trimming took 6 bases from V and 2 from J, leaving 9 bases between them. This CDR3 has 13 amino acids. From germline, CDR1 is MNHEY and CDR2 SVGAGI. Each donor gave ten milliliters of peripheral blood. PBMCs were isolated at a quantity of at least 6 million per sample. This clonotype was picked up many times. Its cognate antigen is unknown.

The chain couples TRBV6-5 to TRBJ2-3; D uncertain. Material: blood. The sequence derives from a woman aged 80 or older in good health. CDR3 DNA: TGTGCCAGCAGGGCACTATCCACAGATACGCAGTATTTT. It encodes CASRALSTDTQYF.